The 17 T cell receptor beta chains given below trace back to one sample, sequenced in a study of graft-versus-host responses after intestinal transplantation. Measured with immunoSEQ multiplex PCR; TCRdb has only the in-frame clones, and not every one. The data contain under 50,000 clones, about nine tenths of them singletons. Source: PBMCs, taken almost 270 days after transplant. All receptors come from a human patient who received an intestinal transplant, so some T cells may come from the graft donor.

The rearrangement joins TRBV10-3 to TRBJ1-2; no clear D. This CDR3 has 12 amino acids. Trimming pared 7 bases from V and 2 bases from J, leaving 8 bases between. Germline-derived CDR1 and CDR2 are ENHRY and SYGVKD. The chain's CDR3 is CAITEDNYGYTF. The CDR3 DNA is TGTGCCATCACGGAGGACAACTATGGCTACACCTTC.

The genes are TRBV6-5 and TRBJ2-7; D is unresolved. Per the germline V gene, CDR1 is MNHEY and CDR2 is SVGAGI. The CDR3 spans 15 residues. Trimming took 2 bases from V and 2 from J, leaving 13 bases between them. The CDR3 DNA reads as TGTGCCAGCAGTTACCCCTCGGGTTTACCCTACGAGCAGTACTTC. Its translation is CASSYPSGLPYEQYF.

The chain links TRBV7-9 to TRBJ1-1; D is unclear. The CDR3 contains 15 residues. CDR1 is SEHNR, CDR2 FQNEAQ, per germline (reference sequence). V lost 0 bases, J lost 4 bases, and 12 bases lay in between. The CDR3 sequence is CASSLAAGWSTEAFF. CDR3 nucleotides: TGTGCCAGCAGCTTAGCGGCCGGGTGGAGCACTGAAGCTTTCTTT.

The chain uses TRBV9 and TRBJ2-5; 12 positions agree with TRBD2. Gene TRBJ2-7 matches the end of the DNA better, so the J call may be wrong. The germline CDR1 and CDR2 sequences are SGDLS and YYNGEE. The CDR3 loop spans 14 amino acids. CDR3 coding DNA: TGTGCCAGCAGCGCCCCGGGACTAGCGGGCGAGCAGTACTTC. Translating it yields CASSAPGLAGEQYF.

V and J are TRBV6-5 and TRBJ2-7; D assignment may be TRBD1 or TRBD2 (6 bases each). The CDR3 extends over 12 amino acids. The V and J ends lost 8 bases and 4 bases respectively, with 12 bases between them. Looked up from germline, CDR1 is MNHEY and CDR2 is SVGAGI. This CDR3 is CASWGASYEQYF. The CDR3 bases are TGTGCCAGCTGGGGGGCGTCATACGAGCAGTACTTC.

This chain links TRBV10-3 with TRBJ2-1, with 8 nucleotides matching TRBD2. Losses at the gene ends were 2 bases for V and 8 bases for J; bases not matched to a gene: 8. Germline V gives CDR1 ENHRY, CDR2 SYGVKD. The CDR3 is 15 residues long. Here the CDR3 DNA reads TGTGCCATCAGTGAGGGACTAGCTAGCCAGGATGAGCAGTTCTTC. It translates to CAISEGLASQDEQFF.

The V call is TRBV5-1, the J call TRBJ1-3; D not resolved. The CDR3 has 15 amino acids. CDR1 SGHRS and CDR2 YFSETQ come from the germline V gene. Trimming shortened V by 0 bases and J by 0 bases, and 7 bases separated the two germline ends. This chain's CDR3 is CASSLDVGSGNTIYF. For the CDR3, the DNA is TGCGCCAGCAGCTTGGACGTGGGCTCTGGAAACACCATATATTTT.

The chain employs TRBV4-1 and TRBJ2-3; 7 bases agree with TRBD1. Trimming removed 4 bases from V and 2 bases from J; junction bases left unmatched: 3. Germline-derived CDR1 and CDR2 are MGHRA and YSYEKL. CDR3 length equals 14 residues. The chain's CDR3 is CASSLGTATDTQYF. In DNA, the CDR3 is TGCGCCAGCAGCCTCGGGACAGCCACAGATACGCAGTATTTT.

The chain recombines TRBV27 with TRBJ1-4; possible D gene TRBD1, 6 bases. Germline V gene sequence: CDR1 MNHEY, CDR2 SMNVEV (reference sequence). The V gene lost 5 bases and the J gene lost 3 bases, with 13 bases spanning the gap. The CDR3 totals 15 residues. The CDR3 DNA reads as TGTGCCAGCAGTAACCAGGGGTGGGCTAATGAAAAACTGTTTTTT. Translation gives CASSNQGWANEKLFF.

V usage is TRBV5-1 and J usage is TRBJ2-1; 11 nucleotides match TRBD2. V shed 0 bases, J shed 0 bases, and the junction held 8 bases outside the gene matches. CDR1 and CDR2 from the germline V gene are SGHRS and YFSETQ. The CDR3 spans 19 residues. The CDR3 DNA reads as TGCGCCAGCAGCTTGGTGCTAGCGGGGGGCTCTAGCTCCTACAATGAGCAGTTCTTC. Encoded protein: CASSLVLAGGSSSYNEQFF.

The V call is TRBV7-9, the J call TRBJ2-3; D remains unclear. Trimming cost V 4 bases and J 0 bases, with 14 bases left between them. This CDR3 has 16 residues. Per germline, CDR1 SEHNR and CDR2 FQNEAQ (reference sequence). This chain's CDR3 is CASSSRLQYSTDTQYF. CDR3 DNA sequence: TGTGCCAGCAGCTCCCGATTACAGTATAGCACAGATACGCAGTATTTT.

The chain joins TRBV5-1 to TRBJ2-5; no firm D call. CDR3 length: 12 residues. V was pared by 4 bases and J by 5 bases, with 9 bases between. Germline values: CDR1 SGHRS, CDR2 YFSETQ. CDR3: CASSDGVETQYF. The CDR3 DNA reads TGCGCCAGCAGCGACGGTGTCGAGACCCAGTACTTC.

V usage is TRBV6-5 and J usage is TRBJ2-7; D possibly uses TRBD1 or TRBD2 (5 bases each). The CDR3 covers 15 residues. Per the germline V gene, CDR1 is MNHEY and CDR2 is SVGAGI. Trimming stripped 0 bases from V and 10 bases from J, with 19 bases between. The CDR3 DNA sequence: TGTGCCAGCAGTTACTCCTACCGGGACCTTGGTGAACAGTACTTC. This translates into CASSYSYRDLGEQYF.

The rearrangement links TRBV4-1 to TRBJ1-2, with D maybe TRBD1 (6 bases). The CDR3 extends over 15 amino acids. Trimming took off 0 bases at V and 8 bases at J, with 16 bases between the two ends. CDR1 is MGHRA, CDR2 YSYEKL, per germline. The CDR3 DNA is TGCGCCAGCAGCCAAGATTCTTGGGGGGCTGAAGGCTACACCTTC. The encoded protein is CASSQDSWGAEGYTF.

The gene calls are TRBV5-1 and TRBJ1-4; D remains unclear. The CDR3 consists of 13 residues. With 4 bases removed from V and 6 bases from J, the gap between germline ends came to 10 bases. Germline CDR1 is SGHRS and CDR2 is YFSETQ. The CDR3 here is CASSPSWDEKLFF. In DNA, the CDR3 is TGCGCCAGCAGCCCCTCCTGGGATGAAAAACTGTTTTTT.

The chain employs TRBV27 and TRBJ1-2; possible D gene TRBD1, 5 bases. V lost 4 bases and J 4 bases, leaving 25 bases between the germline ends. Germline V CDR1 and CDR2: MNHEY, SMNVEV (reference sequence). CDR3 length: 18 amino acids. The CDR3 DNA sequence: TGTGCCAGCAGTTATCTGCGGCAGGGTTTAGGTGGGTTCTATGGCTACACCTTC. As protein: CASSYLRQGLGGFYGYTF.

The genes are TRBV5-1 and TRBJ2-7, with 7 bases fitting TRBD2. V lost 4 bases, J lost 6 bases, and 13 bases stayed unmatched. Germline assignment: CDR1 SGHRS and CDR2 YFSETQ. This CDR3 has 15 residues. CDR3 nucleotide sequence: TGCGCCAGCAGCCGACGGGGGGACTACTCAGGCGAGCAGTACTTC. Protein: CASSRRGDYSGEQYF.